Presented here are 16 T cell receptor beta chains from one specimen sequenced in a study of T cells expressing NK-cell markers. Each CDR3 protein gets one entry in TCRdb, which reprocessed the 5' RACE reads and gives no DNA. This sample's table has some 140,000 distinct CDR3 sequences. Input material: blood T cells: a sorted CD56 or NKG2C T cell subset, CD4+ or CD8+ T cells, or bulk PBMC T cells (not recorded which). Source of these receptors: a woman aged 45-65 years in good health.

The genes are TRBV29-1 and TRBJ2-7; without DNA, the TCRdb call of TRBD1 cannot be checked. Germline CDR1 and CDR2: SQVTM and ANQGSEA. The CDR3 loop spans 12 amino acids. The CDR3 protein is CSAAGGTYEQYF.

This chain connects TRBV7-9 to TRBJ2-3; TCRdb lists TRBD1, though no DNA is available to test this call. The CDR3 is 15 amino acids. CDR1 is SEHNR, CDR2 FQNEAQ, per germline (reference sequence). The CDR3 sequence is CASSLEGPTADTQYF.

The J gene is TRBJ2-1, the V gene TRBV3-1; TCRdb's D gene call, TRBD2, goes unchecked for lack of DNA. CDR1 is LGHDT, CDR2 YNNKEL, per germline (reference sequence). CDR3 length equals 17 residues. This chain's CDR3 is CASSQEGVLAALDEQFF.

The chain has TRBV11-2 and TRBJ2-3; lacking DNA, the TRBD2 call made by TCRdb goes unchecked. This CDR3 has 15 amino acids. Germline assignment: CDR1 SGHAT and CDR2 FQNNGV. This CDR3 is CASSGEASATDTQYF.

This CDR3 reads CSVEGRGQETQYF. This chain links TRBV29-1 with TRBJ2-5; TCRdb returns TRBD1, unconfirmable since there is no DNA. CDR3 length: 13 residues. Germline values: CDR1 SQVTM, CDR2 ANQGSEA.

V is TRBV24-1 and J is TRBJ2-1. The CDR3 totals 14 residues. Germline values: CDR1 KGHDR, CDR2 SFDVKD. CDR3 residues: CATSDLRFGVEQFF.

This chain uses TRBV6-5 with TRBJ2-1. CDR1 and CDR2 from the germline V gene are MNHEY and SVGAGI. The CDR3 totals 13 residues. CDR3 protein: CASGPYSYNEQFF.

The genes are TRBV7-7 and TRBJ2-3; the TRBD2 assignment by TCRdb is unverifiable without DNA. The CDR3 is made up of 17 amino acids. Per the germline V gene, CDR1 is SSHAT and CDR2 is FNYEAQ (reference sequence). The CDR3 reads CASSLGTSGSSADTQYF. Variable domain in full (rest from reference TRBV7-7 and TRBJ2-3): GAGVSQSPRYKVTKRGQDVTLRCDPISSHATLYWYQQALGQGPEFLTYFNYEAQPDKSGLPSDRFSAERPEGSISTLTIQRTEQRDSAMYRCASSLGTSGSSADTQYFGPGTRLTVL.

This chain links TRBV7-9 with TRBJ1-2; TCRdb gives TRBD1 as the D gene, but with no DNA this cannot be confirmed. The CDR3 spans 15 residues. Germline CDR1 and CDR2: SEHNR and FQNEAQ (reference sequence). CDR3 sequence reads: CASSMVGTRNEGYTF.

The chain has TRBV5-1 and TRBJ1-3. CDR3 length: 18 amino acids. Germline CDR1 is SGHRS and CDR2 is YFSETQ. CDR3 residues: CASSLYPEPSASGNTIYF.

This chain uses TRBV11-2 with TRBJ1-5; TCRdb names TRBD1, which stays unverified in the absence of DNA. Germline-derived CDR1 and CDR2 are SGHAT and FQNNGV. The CDR3 is 15 amino acids. This CDR3 reads CASSLRTGVNQPQHF.

V and J are TRBV11-2 and TRBJ2-7; the TRBD1 assignment by TCRdb is unverifiable without DNA. Germline CDR1 reads SGHAT; CDR2 reads FQNNGV. The CDR3 has 12 amino acids. CDR3 in amino acids: CASRVTGVEQYF.

The V call is TRBV2, the J call TRBJ2-3; TCRdb lists TRBD2, though no DNA is available to test this call. Germline CDR1 and CDR2: SNHLY and FYNNEI. The CDR3 has 15 amino acids. Here the CDR3 reads CASSEGLAGPDTQYF. Full variable domain (outside the CDR3, taken from reference TRBV2 and TRBJ2-3): EPEVTQTPSHQVTQMGQEVILRCVPISNHLYFYWYRQILGQKVEFLVSFYNNEISEKSEIFDDQFSVERPDGSNFTLKIRSTKLEDSAMYFCASSEGLAGPDTQYFGPGTRLTVL.

CDR3 region: CSARDSLGTGGKNTEAFF. This rearrangement joins TRBV20-1 to TRBJ1-1; the D call from TCRdb, TRBD1, cannot be confirmed without DNA. From germline, CDR1 is DFQATT and CDR2 SNEGSKA (reference sequence). The CDR3 totals 18 residues.

This rearrangement joins TRBV9 to TRBJ1-2; the TCRdb D gene call, TRBD1, has no DNA to confirm it. From germline, CDR1 is SGDLS and CDR2 YYNGEE. The CDR3 sequence is 14 residues long. CDR3 region: CASSARDRTYGYTF.

V and J are TRBV7-9 and TRBJ2-2. The CDR3 extends over 15 amino acids. Looked up from germline, CDR1 is SEHNR and CDR2 is FQNEAQ (reference sequence). CDR3: CASSPTTPNTGELFF.